This TCR beta chain emerged from a study of cytomegalovirus exposure and HLA in healthy donors (dated by TCRdb to about 2017). Background on the whole study: An earlier analysis of approximately 590 of the donors reported approximately 300 Gb of sequence data and 117 million unique TCR beta sequences from 190 million or so T cells. An early release covering around 630 HLA-typed donors comprised approximately 290 gigabases of sequencing data and approximately 85 million unique TCR sequences. Of the 300 to 500 genotyped donors, approximately 80% were placed in the genetic ancestry cluster associated with self-reported Caucasian donors. The study was designed to test whether signatures of past pathogen exposure could be identified by cataloging public T cell receptors. The T cell repertoires of around 730 subjects were profiled by immunosequencing and related to cytomegalovirus serostatus. A separate validation cohort of roughly 120 different subjects was used in addition to the 666-subject first cohort. To predict cytomegalovirus infection status, the study brought together high-throughput TCR immunosequencing, statistical association of individual TCRs with disease status, and machine learning. A later analysis re-analyzed previously published TCR beta repertoires from roughly 600 donors and added high-resolution HLA genotyping to study TCR occurrence patterns. Rather than drawing on any new phenotypic data, the later analysis identified candidate immune exposures from TCR beta sequences and the way those sequences occurred across donors. In an earlier analysis of a few hundred of the donors, high-throughput TCR beta sequencing was used to judge whether each TCR beta V gene segment behaved as functional or pseudogenic. Donor age, sex, ethnicity and CMV serostatus were compiled alongside the repertoire data. A later genetic analysis used genome-wide SNP genotypes for 398 of the 666 donors, treating that subset as a discovery cohort. All discovery cohort repertoires had been generated on a single sequencing platform. HLA typing covered class I and class II loci at four-digit resolution. The number of typed donors differed by locus: about 629-630 for A, B, C, DRB1 and DQB1; 500 to 550 for DQA1; approximately 610 for DPA1; and approximately 450 for DPB1. Roughly 5 DR-DQ haplotypes were handled as single units for association and clustering, since linkage in the cohort was strong. On average, 235,054 unique TCR beta nucleotide sequences were sequenced per donor among 398 genotyped donors of the cohort, with about 17% of those sequences being non-productive.

Library method: the immunoSEQ multiplex PCR assay. For the multiplex PCR, a mixture combining 60 forward primers for TCR Vbeta segments and 13 reverse primers for TCR Jbeta segments was used. Amplification of the CDR3 region of rearranged TCR beta genes was performed with a multiplex PCR assay on genomic DNA. The amplified TCR beta libraries were sequenced on the Illumina HiSeq System as 87-base-pair reads. Per the source publication's procedure: A later analysis tallied approximately 87 million unique TCR beta chains across the 660 or so repertoires, and around 12 million of those chains were shared by two or more donors. Raw reads were error-corrected and collapsed into unique sequences with a nearest-neighbor algorithm that merged closely related sequences to remove PCR and sequencing errors. CDR3 sequences were aligned to IMGT reference sequences to assign V, D and J gene segments. For a sequence to be retained, a match of at least six nucleotides was required to both a V gene segment and a J gene segment. A rearrangement was called productive if the CDR3 had no stop codons and remained in frame with V and J, and every other rearrangement was called non-productive. Following IMGT convention, CDR3 was defined as the stretch from the second conserved V-encoded cysteine to the conserved J-encoded phenylalanine. The earlier analysis of about 640 of the donors excluded any sequence lacking an unambiguous match to a single V gene segment. An earlier analysis of around 600 of the donors classified V segments as functional when productive rearrangements were above 56.7% and as segregating when the standard deviation between donors was above 5%. A statistical classification framework was built to diagnose cytomegalovirus status from the catalog of TCR beta chain sequences. V and J gene assignment, in a later analysis, came from comparing TCR nucleotide sequences with IMGT/GENE-DB human TR gene sequences. The TCRdist pipeline was used in a later analysis to assign CDR3 sequences and most-parsimonious VDJ recombination scenarios. In a later analysis, each TCR beta chain was defined by its CDR3 amino acid sequence together with its V-gene family, and reads without a unique V-gene family were excluded. As a way to deal with suspected cross-contamination and a sequencing artifact, a later analysis dropped 500 to 700 nucleotide sequences that were highly shared and had low generation probability. A later analysis calculated a clonal expansion index for each public chain from normalized within-repertoire ranks of inferred template counts. A later analysis computed generation probabilities with a VDJ recombination model fitted to out-of-frame rearrangements, and checked the results against IGoR. In a later analysis, hypergeometric tests were used to score TCR-TCR, TCR-HLA and TCR-CMV co-occurrence, with a repertoire-size bias correction applied to TCR pairs. False discovery rates were estimated in a later analysis by permuting HLA or CMV assignments 20 times. In a later analysis, co-occurring TCRs were grouped using DBSCAN, and TCRdist sequence similarity was added for clustering within HLA-allele-positive subsets. Repertoires with fewer than 30,000 or more than 120,000 public chains, plus five repertoires with anomalous nucleotide sharing, were excluded from co-occurrence clustering. TCRdb retrieved this table from immuneACCESS and kept in-frame rearrangements only. Not all clones are present; in checked studies, unresolved V genes account for under half, and no reason is known for the remainder. That table gives V, J and clone size, and the DNA gave D and trimming. This sample lists 170,000 or so clones; around four fifths were detected once. The ten most abundant clones make up 1.4% to 1.5% of the sample.

General conclusions and limits of the study: The classifier was reported to diagnose cytomegalovirus status with high specificity and sensitivity in both the original cohort and the validation cohort. In the study, around 150 TCR beta chains were listed as associated with cytomegalovirus. A cluster of highly shared sequence variants was judged likely to be a technical artifact of the sequencing pipeline. Roughly uniform sequencing depth across donors was assumed in presence/absence analyses, although this assumption may not hold. In a later analysis, HLA-associated TCR beta chains were found to be more clonally expanded and to have lower generation probabilities than equally common non-associated chains. Because counts were too low, seventeen rarely observed V segments, including chromosome 9 orphons, were left out of the earlier analysis of over 550 of the donors. Correlated functional status among segregating V segments might reflect linkage disequilibrium, but an unknown experimental factor could not be ruled out. In vitro tests confirmed that three of the cytomegalovirus-associated TCR beta chains recognize cytomegalovirus antigens. A further reported finding was that TCR beta sequences accurately predicted the HLA-A and HLA-B alleles for most subjects in the first cohort. The cohort was sequenced for TCR beta chains only, and without alpha or paired-chain data the features that could be detected were limited. Some IMGT-functional V segments, including TRBV6-2 and TRBV6-3, could not be told apart with the 87-base-pair reads, so those segments were excluded. An earlier analysis of approximately 540 of the donors showed that most TCR beta V segments appeared in productive rearrangements either about 90% or about 30% of the time, which broadly matched IMGT annotations. When HLA alleles, especially DR and DQ, strongly co-occurred, TCR associations were difficult to assign to individual alleles. In a later analysis, around 17,000 TCR beta sequences were associated with specific HLA alleles at a false discovery rate of 0.05. While some public TCRs were present in many individuals, most TCR sequences turned up only very rarely across donors. According to a later analysis, most CMV-associated TCR beta chains appeared to be HLA-restricted, and the HLA associations seemed to be driven largely by CMV exposure. According to a later genetic analysis, donors in an Asian-associated ancestry cluster had fewer N-insertions in productive TCRs than the approximately 610-donor mean. Because some donors lacked HLA typing at each locus, the association tests relied only on the typed subset. CMV serostatus was the only immune exposure information available for the cohort. Several of the top co-occurrence clusters appeared to be linked to parvovirus B19, influenza, CMV and Epstein-Barr virus, according to a later analysis. According to a later analysis, TCR association rates differed among HLA loci, with DRB1 alleles showing the most associated TCRs and HLA-C alleles showing the fewest. V-gene and J-gene trimming of TCR beta chains was associated with a missense DCLRE1C variant in a later genetic analysis, and the association was replicated in an independent cohort. The authors suggested that the approach could potentially be generalized to other disease states and immunological phenotypes.

The CDR3 measures 15 amino acids from cysteine to phenylalanine. Just the 45-base CDR3 DNA is kept, in frame starting at base 1. CDR1 and CDR2 were assigned from the germline V gene as ENHRY and SYGVKD. Relative to germline, V is missing 7 bases and J is missing 0 bases, with 4 bases of the junction outside any gene match. The cohort comprised some 700 healthy bone marrow donors. At the time of sampling, every cohort member was nominally healthy, though immune exposures that went unrecorded were likely present. The donor was CMV seropositive and was included in the group of around 300 seropositive cohort members. Every donor gave a peripheral blood sample, and the peripheral blood mononuclear cells from that sample were used for TCR beta sequencing. The Qiagen DNeasy Blood Extraction Kit was used to extract genomic DNA from the blood cell samples. For this clone: Its recognized antigen is unknown. No clone much larger than this one lies a single base away; base qualities are absent.

The chain uses TRBV10-3 and TRBJ2-3; 10 central bases correspond to TRBD2. The sequence derives from a woman aged 30 to 39 in good health and CMV-seropositive. The sequenced sample consisted of PBMCs. The nucleotide sequence is TGTGCCATCAAACTAGCGGGGACTAGCACAGATACGCAGTATTTT. Its coded protein is CAIKLAGTSTDTQYF.